The clone carrying this T cell receptor beta chain was picked up a small number of times. Its antigen is still unknown. V lost 6 bases, J lost 4 bases, and 8 bases stayed unmatched. Germline values: CDR1 SGHAT, CDR2 FQNNGV. CDR3 size: 14 residues. This entry is derived from a study of cytomegalovirus exposure and HLA in healthy donors. Study-wide results and limits: Within the 100 to 150 validation repertoires, first-cohort TCR clusters tended to co-occur, according to a later analysis. Reported performance of the classifier showed diagnosis of cytomegalovirus status with high specificity and sensitivity. The study designated about 180 TCR beta chains cytomegalovirus-associated.

Generated by immunoSEQ multiplex PCR, the TCRdb table keeps only in-frame clones and is missing some. The sample comprises about 220,000 clones, over 80% of which are singletons, and around 15% rests with the top ten. Donors were drawn from the approximately 110-subject validation cohort, separate from the roughly 610-subject first cohort. The rearrangement links TRBV11-2 to TRBJ2-7; 8 bases agree with TRBD1. Sequencing was performed on PBMCs. The TCR sequence derives from a woman in her thirties in good health and CMV-seropositive. This chain's CDR3 is CASRQGGGHYEQYF. The CDR3 nucleotides read TGTGCCAGCAGACAGGGGGGCGGGCATTACGAGCAGTACTTC.